The clone carrying this TCR beta chain has a handful of counts. Antigen unknown. Germline assignment: CDR1 SGHDT and CDR2 YYEEEE. This CDR3 comprises 11 residues. V was shortened by 4 bases and J by 9 bases, with 10 bases between the two germline ends. This entry belongs to a study of shared clonotypes between healthy human individuals. On the study more broadly: For every donor, three CD4 naive, three CD4 memory, two CD8 naive and one CD8 memory plates were used.

Adult donors, all healthy and HIV-negative, had no recent acute infections or vaccinations. Study observations and caveats: Relative to memory subsets, naive subsets generally showed larger estimated richness. Relative to their counterparts shared across all four donors, non-shared clonotypes exhibited diminished generation probabilities.

TCRdb's table, derived via immunoSEQ multiplex PCR, lists solely in-frame clones and lacks some. The sample has 150,000 to 200,000 clones, 66% seen once. The TCR was taken from a man aged 25-45 years in good health. This rearrangement joins TRBV5-6 to TRBJ1-2; D is uncertain. Specimen: memory CD4+ T cells sorted from blood. The subset here: CD45RA-negative fraction. The CDR3 nucleotides are TGTGCCAGCAGCATTAGGGCTAGCTACACCTTC. As protein: CASSIRASYTF.